This passage covers 25 T cell receptor beta chains from one sample sequenced in a study of regulatory T cells in long-lasting Graves disease. For TCR beta, libraries came from iRepertoire HTBI primers and Arm-PCR of CDR3 regions. Each CDR3 protein is one row after TCRdb ran MiXCR on the multiplex PCR reads. The table shows approximately 440,000 distinct CDR3 sequences, with roughly 17% occurring only once. This sample's time point: newly diagnosed GD, antithyroid drugs for less than 3 months. Scientists built the TCR library using RNA that was extracted from PBMCs. The sample was also reused in another study, on T cells in Graves' hyperthyroidism and ophthalmopathy.

Material: peripheral blood mononuclear cells (PBMCs), obtained at new diagnosis, from a patient treated with antithyroid drugs. These receptors all come from a man in his forties with Graves disease.

The table lists this clonotype with a few counts. This chain uses TRBV29-1 with TRBJ1-1; D not resolved. The germline V and J ends were trimmed by 1 base and 5 bases, with 8 bases remaining between them. The CDR3 is made up of 12 amino acids. Germline loops: CDR1 SQVTM, CDR2 ANQGSEA. The CDR3 region is CSVEGRGTEAFF. The CDR3 region has the DNA TGCAGCGTTGAAGGGAGAGGGACTGAAGCTTTCTTT.

CDR3 region: CSAPGRGSYEQYF. In nucleotides, the CDR3 is TGCAGTGCTCCGGGCAGGGGATCCTACGAGCAGTACTTC. The V call is TRBV20-1, the J call TRBJ2-7, with D possibly matching TRBD1 (6 bases). Germline-derived CDR1 and CDR2 are DFQATT and SNEGSKA (reference sequence). V lost 5 bases and J 1 base, leaving 12 bases between the germline ends. This CDR3 contains 13 residues.

This clonotype was seen a handful of times. The chain joins TRBV10-1 to TRBJ2-1; 14 bases agree with TRBD2. V lost 3 bases, J lost 0 bases, and 1 base stayed unmatched. From germline, CDR1 is WNHNN and CDR2 SYGVQD (reference sequence). The CDR3 totals 17 residues. The CDR3 here is CASSDGTSGSSYNEQFF. CDR3 nucleotides: TGCGCCAGCAGTGATGGGACTAGCGGGAGCTCCTACAATGAGCAGTTCTTC.

J is TRBJ2-1 and V is TRBV24-1; 10 bases line up with TRBD1. CDR1 and CDR2 from the germline V gene are KGHDR and SFDVKD. The CDR3 totals 16 residues. The trim removed 4 bases at V and 7 bases at J, leaving 9 bases unmatched. CDR3 nucleotide sequence: TGTGCCACCAGTGAGCCCGACAGGGGGCCGCGTAATGAGCAGTTCTTC. Amino acid sequence: CATSEPDRGPRNEQFF.

This clonotype has a handful of counts. The chain links TRBV24-1 to TRBJ2-7; tentative D call: TRBD1 (5 bases). Trimming took 2 bases from V and 5 from J, leaving 15 bases between them. The CDR3 contains 15 residues. Germline V gene data show CDR1 as KGHDR and CDR2 as SFDVKD. The CDR3 is CATSDSGQGMDEQYF. As DNA, the CDR3 is TGTGCCACCAGTGATTCAGGGCAGGGTATGGACGAGCAGTACTTC.

The rearrangement joins TRBV4-1 to TRBJ2-7; possibly TRBD1 for D (6 bases). The V end lost 8 bases, the J end lost 2 bases, and 16 bases lay between the germline ends. This CDR3 spans 14 amino acids. Per germline, CDR1 MGHRA and CDR2 YSYEKL. The CDR3 reads CASSPRGQTYEQYF. In nucleotides, the CDR3 is TGCGCCAGCTCCCCCAGGGGACAAACCTACGAGCAGTACTTC.

The rearrangement joins TRBV6-1 to TRBJ2-1; TRBD2 aligns across 10 bases. Germline V gives CDR1 MNHNS, CDR2 SASEGT. Trimming at V came to 5 bases and at J to 4 bases, leaving 5 bases not matched to a gene. The CDR3 spans 15 residues. The CDR3 protein is CASSRLAGQYNEQFF. For the CDR3, the DNA is TGTGCCAGCAGTCGACTAGCGGGCCAATACAATGAGCAGTTCTTC.

Only a few counts were recorded for this clonotype. The genes are TRBV18 and TRBJ2-1; D may be TRBD2 (5 bases). There are 13 residues in the CDR3. The V gene lost 3 bases and the J gene lost 8 bases, with 11 bases spanning the gap. CDR1 and CDR2 (germline): KGHSH, LQKENI. CDR3 nucleotides: TGTGCCAGCTCACCCCGGACTTACGATGAGCAGTTCTTC. As protein: CASSPRTYDEQFF.

The chain couples TRBV6-2 or TRBV6-3 to TRBJ1-2; D not certain. Trimming took off 8 bases at V and 5 bases at J, with 12 bases between the two ends. The CDR3 has 12 amino acids. Looked up from germline, CDR1 is MNHEY and CDR2 is SVGEGT. The CDR3, as DNA: TGTGCCAGCTCTTGGACGGATTATGGCTACACCTTC. This translates into CASSWTDYGYTF.

This clonotype was detected ten times or more. This CDR3 reads CSAREWEYGELFF. The CDR3 DNA reads as TGCAGTGCTAGAGAGTGGGAGTACGGGGAGCTGTTTTTT. The chain recombines TRBV20-1 with TRBJ2-2; a possible D gene is TRBD2 (5 bases). V lost 0 bases and J lost 7, with 9 bases in between. CDR1 and CDR2 (germline): DFQATT, SNEGSKA (reference sequence). The CDR3 is made up of 13 amino acids.

The chain couples TRBV2 to TRBJ1-3; the D is unclear. V was pared by 7 bases and J by 4 bases, with 11 bases between. Germline V gene data show CDR1 as SNHLY and CDR2 as FYNNEI. This CDR3 has 13 amino acids. The CDR3 loop is CASIPGYGNTIYF. DNA for the CDR3: TGTGCCAGCATTCCGGGTTACGGAAACACCATATATTTT.

This clonotype was seen at least ten times. This chain joins TRBV30 and TRBJ1-2; D might be TRBD1 (5 bases). Looked up from germline, CDR1 is GTSNPN and CDR2 is SVGIG (reference sequence). V was trimmed by 4 bases and J by 5 bases, leaving 17 bases between them. This CDR3 region has 14 residues. The CDR3 sequence: CAWTEYGTLYGYTF. In DNA, the CDR3 is TGTGCCTGGACCGAATACGGGACGTTATATGGCTACACCTTC.

The table lists this clonotype with a few counts. One base away lies a much larger clone, so this may be a sequencing read error. The chain combines TRBV28 with TRBJ2-7, with D unclear. There are 12 residues in the CDR3. V lost 5 bases to trimming and J lost 3 bases, with 8 bases between them. Germline lookup yields CDR1 MDHEN and CDR2 SYDVKM. In DNA, the CDR3 is TGTGCCAGCAGTCAAGCCGTCTACGAGCAGTACTTC. Its protein product is CASSQAVYEQYF.

Regarding this clonotype: A much larger clone differs by one base, so this may be a read error. The V call is TRBV28, the J call TRBJ2-5; TRBD1 might be the D (6 bases). Near its end, the DNA agrees better with TRBJ2-1, so the J call may be wrong. Germline lookup yields CDR1 MDHEN and CDR2 SYDVKM. CDR3 length: 16 residues. The CDR3 is CASSALETGNGNEQFF. The CDR3 DNA reads as TGTGCCAGCAGTGCGCTCGAGACAGGAAACGGGAATGAGCAGTTCTTC.

This clonotype has ten or more counts. This sequence joins TRBV7-9 and TRBJ2-5, with a weak D call TRBD1 (5 bases). Germline-derived CDR1 and CDR2 are SEHNR and FQNEAQ (reference sequence). V was pared by 5 bases and J by 5 bases, with 18 bases between. The CDR3 is made up of 15 amino acids. The CDR3 DNA follows: TGTGCCAGCAGCCCCCCATCGGTCAGGGATGAGACCCAGTACTTC. Its protein is CASSPPSVRDETQYF. Combining the CDR3 with reference TRBV7-9 and TRBJ2-5 gives the whole variable domain DTGVSQNPRHKITKRGQNVTFRCDPISEHNRLYWYRQTLGQGPEFLTYFQNEAQLEKSRLLSDRFSAERPKGSFSTLEIQRTEQGDSAMYLCASSPPSVRDETQYFGPGTRLLVL.

This clonotype was found many times. The V gene is TRBV20-1, the J gene TRBJ2-7, with a weak D call TRBD1 (5 bases). This CDR3 has 13 residues. Per the germline V gene, CDR1 is DFQATT and CDR2 is SNEGSKA (reference sequence). Trimming shortened V by 6 bases and J by 3 bases, and 15 bases separated the two germline ends. The CDR3 coding sequence is TGCAGTGCGATAGATCTGGGGCGCTACGAGCAGTACTTC. Residues: CSAIDLGRYEQYF.

The V gene is TRBV30, the J gene TRBJ1-2; D gene unclear. This CDR3 has 15 amino acids. V lost 0 bases and J 8 bases, leaving 19 bases between the germline ends. Germline-derived CDR1 and CDR2 are GTSNPN and SVGIG (reference sequence). Written as DNA, the CDR3 is TGTGCCTGGAGTGTAATGCCGGTGGGAAACTGGGGCTACACCTTC. Translation: CAWSVMPVGNWGYTF.

This clonotype was detected a few times. The chain joins TRBV29-1 to TRBJ1-2, with D maybe TRBD1 (5 bases). The CDR3 sequence is 12 residues long. V shed 7 bases and J shed 5 bases, with 14 bases lying between them. Germline values: CDR1 SQVTM, CDR2 ANQGSEA. The CDR3 protein is CSGGVGGYGYTF. The CDR3, as DNA: TGCAGCGGGGGGGTGGGTGGTTATGGCTACACCTTC.

This clonotype has a single count. The CDR3 nucleotides are TGTGCCAGCAGCCTGGGGCTTGGCTACACCTTC. Amino acids: CASSLGLGYTF. This chain uses TRBV14 with TRBJ1-2; a weak D match, TRBD1 (5 bases). V was shortened by 4 bases and J by 7 bases, with 7 bases between the two germline ends. This CDR3 comprises 11 residues. The germline gives CDR1 SGHDN, CDR2 FVKESK. Drawing the rest from reference TRBV14 and TRBJ1-2, the complete variable domain is EAGVTQFPSHSVIEKGQTVTLRCDPISGHDNLYWYRRVMGKEIKFLLHFVKESKQDESGMPNNRFLAERTGGTYSTLKVQPAELEDSGVYFCASSLGLGYTFGSGTRLTVV.

This clonotype occurred a few times. The chain couples TRBV15 to TRBJ2-3; TRBD2 matches 10 bases. In germline, CDR1 is LNHNV, CDR2 YYDKDF (reference sequence). Trimming removed 5 bases from V and 4 bases from J; junction bases left unmatched: 6. The CDR3 extends over 15 amino acids. CDR3 bases: TGTGCCACCAGCTCTAGCGGGAGAGTCTCAGATACGCAGTATTTT. The encoded protein is CATSSSGRVSDTQYF.

V usage is TRBV6-2 or TRBV6-3 and J usage is TRBJ2-1, with 9 bases matching TRBD2. The CDR3 totals 14 residues. Germline lookup yields CDR1 MNHEY and CDR2 SVGEGT. The V and J ends lost 7 bases and 5 bases, in that order; junction bases with no gene match: 6. The CDR3 protein is CASILAGVNNEQFF. The CDR3 coding sequence is TGTGCCAGCATTTTAGCGGGAGTAAACAATGAGCAGTTCTTC.

The V call is TRBV6-5, the J call TRBJ2-3, with unresolved D. This CDR3 is built from 14 residues. The V and J ends lost 2 bases and 6 bases respectively, with 12 bases between them. Germline CDR1 and CDR2: MNHEY and SVGAGI. CDR3 protein: CASSYRGKRDTQYF. DNA for the CDR3: TGTGCCAGCAGTTACCGTGGGAAGAGGGATACGCAGTATTTT.

This clonotype has a handful of counts. The gene calls are TRBV7-3 and TRBJ2-4; 11 bases map to TRBD2. From germline, CDR1 is SGHTA and CDR2 FQGTGA. V lost 0 bases to trimming and J lost 14 bases; unmatched junction nucleotides: 6. The CDR3 contains 14 residues. CDR3 protein: CASSLTASGGPEYF. The CDR3, as DNA: TGTGCCAGCAGCTTAACCGCTAGCGGGGGGCCTGAGTACTTC.

The table lists this clonotype with a few counts. V is TRBV7-3 and J is TRBJ1-1, with 8 bases that match TRBD1. V dropped 3 bases and J dropped 4; count of bases not matched to a gene: 7. Per the germline V gene, CDR1 is SGHTA and CDR2 is FQGTGA. CDR3 length: 15 residues. The CDR3 DNA reads TGTGCCAGCAGCTTGGACAGGGCGTCCGGCACTGAAGCTTTCTTT. Translation: CASSLDRASGTEAFF.

The table lists this clonotype with a few counts. The J gene is TRBJ2-3, the V gene TRBV5-1; D possibly corresponds to TRBD2 (5 bases). Germline loops: CDR1 SGHRS, CDR2 YFSETQ. V was shortened by 0 bases and J by 0 bases, with 14 bases between the two germline ends. This CDR3 has 17 amino acids. The CDR3 DNA is TGCGCCAGCAGCTTGGGGTCGGGGAAGACTAGCACAGATACGCAGTATTTT. Translated, it gives CASSLGSGKTSTDTQYF.